The 24 T cell receptor beta chains given below trace back to one sample, sequenced in a study of cytomegalovirus exposure and HLA in healthy donors listed by TCRdb under 2017. Libraries were prepared through the immunoSEQ multiplex PCR assay. For the multiplex PCR, a mixture combining 60 forward primers for TCR Vbeta segments and 13 reverse primers for TCR Jbeta segments was used. TCRdb took this table from immuneACCESS and kept in-frame rearrangements with V and J called. Such tables lack part of the clones; where checked against another copy, unresolved V genes explain under half of the gap, and the rest is unexplained. Within this sample are 90,000 to 120,000 clones, with 77% of them counted one time only. Jointly, the top ten make up 4.2% of the sample. Sequenced: PBMCs. The receptors were gathered from a male donor in good health and CMV-seronegative.

This chain links TRBV27 with TRBJ2-7; D gene ambiguous. The ends were cut back, 2 bases at V and 0 bases at J, with 11 bases in the middle. Per germline, CDR1 MNHEY and CDR2 SMNVEV (reference sequence). The CDR3 has 15 residues. The CDR3: CASSLKAESSYEQYF. The DNA for the CDR3 is TGTGCCAGCAGTTTAAAGGCGGAAAGCTCCTACGAGCAGTACTTC.

This chain connects TRBV29-1 to TRBJ1-1, with D perhaps matching TRBD1 (5 bases). The CDR3 is 15 residues long. Germline V gene sequence: CDR1 SQVTM, CDR2 ANQGSEA. The DNA of the CDR3 is TGCACCCATTCGATAAGGTTTCAGGGAGGGACTGAAGCTTTCTTT. Protein product: CTHSIRFQGGTEAFF.

This clone was counted once. V and J are TRBV29-1 and TRBJ2-6, with no clear D. CDR1 is SQVTM, CDR2 ANQGSEA, per germline. Trimming left V 2 bases short and J 0 bases short, with 5 bases between. This CDR3 is 14 amino acids long. The CDR3 nucleotides read TGCAGCGTTGAACTTAGCTCTGGGGCCAACGTCCTGACTTTC. The encoded protein is CSVELSSGANVLTF.

CDR3 DNA: TGTGCCAGCTCGCCTAGCGGGAGGACGAATGAGCAGTTCTTC. Translation: CASSPSGRTNEQFF. The V gene is TRBV18, the J gene TRBJ2-1; TRBD2 matches 11 bases. After removal of 6 bases from V and 7 bases from J, the junction contained 5 bases not matched to a gene. CDR1 is KGHSH and CDR2 is LQKENI in the germline V gene. The CDR3 sequence is 14 residues long.

The J gene is TRBJ2-2, the V gene TRBV5-1; tentative D call: TRBD2 (5 bases). The CDR3 is 16 amino acids. The V gene lost 2 bases and the J gene lost 4 bases, with 15 bases spanning the gap. Germline lookup yields CDR1 SGHRS and CDR2 YFSETQ. As DNA, the CDR3 is TGCGCCAGCAGCTTATATACTAGAGGCATCACCGGGGAGCTGTTTTTT. Its protein product is CASSLYTRGITGELFF.

As for this clone: A read error may account for a junction end that differs from germline. The rearrangement links TRBV5-1 to TRBJ1-2; 10 bases line up with TRBD1. The length of the CDR3 is 15 residues. Looked up from germline, CDR1 is SGHRS and CDR2 is YFSETQ. In nucleotides, the CDR3 is TGCACCAGCAGCTTGGACAGGGGGACTAACTATGGCTACACCTTC. It encodes CTSSLDRGTNYGYTF.

This chain links TRBV10-2 with TRBJ2-3; TRBD2 matches at 7 bases. Germline assignment: CDR1 WSHSY and CDR2 SAAADI. The ends lost 4 bases at V and 7 bases at J; junction bases unmatched: 14. This CDR3 region has 16 residues. The CDR3 here is CASSGLSGGAYHTQYF. The DNA for the CDR3 is TGCGCCAGCAGTGGGCTGTCGGGAGGTGCCTATCATACGCAGTATTTT.

In its sample, this clone was seen a few times. The chain carries TRBV6-5 and TRBJ1-5; TRBD1 agrees at 9 bases. V shed 5 bases, J shed 6 bases, and the junction held 5 bases outside the gene matches. The CDR3 totals 14 residues. Germline V lookup: CDR1 MNHEY, CDR2 SVGAGI. The CDR3 region has the DNA TGTGCCAGCAGTACTGGGGACAGGGTTCAGCCCCAGCATTTT. Its translation is CASSTGDRVQPQHF.

The J gene is TRBJ2-1, the V gene TRBV19, with a tentative D call TRBD2 (6 bases). The CDR3 is made up of 12 amino acids. Trimming stripped 6 bases from V and 7 bases from J, with 10 bases between. Per the germline V gene, CDR1 is LNHDA and CDR2 is SQIVND (reference sequence). The CDR3 nucleotides are TGTGCCAGTAGCGGGAGCGGTAATGAGCAGTTCTTC. Encoded protein: CASSGSGNEQFF.

The rearrangement uses TRBV27 and TRBJ1-1; TRBD1 agrees at 7 bases. The V gene end was trimmed by 2 bases and the J gene end by 3 bases; junction bases not matched to a gene: 3. CDR1 is MNHEY and CDR2 is SMNVEV in the germline V gene (reference sequence). This CDR3 has 14 residues. The CDR3 DNA reads as TGTGCCAGCAGTTTAAGGGACAGTCACACTGAAGCTTTCTTT. Translating gives CASSLRDSHTEAFF.

V usage is TRBV6-5 and J usage is TRBJ2-3; D possibly corresponds to TRBD1 (6 bases). Germline CDR1 MNHEY, CDR2 SVGAGI. The CDR3 consists of 16 residues. V was pared by 2 bases and J by 1 base, with 13 bases between. CDR3: CASSYGQGIGTDTQYF. The CDR3 nucleotides are TGTGCCAGCAGTTACGGGCAGGGGATCGGCACAGATACGCAGTATTTT.

The chain is built from TRBV28 and TRBJ1-1, with D possibly being TRBD1 (5 bases). Germline CDR1 MDHEN, CDR2 SYDVKM. CDR3 length equals 12 residues. Trimming removed 7 bases from V and 9 bases from J, with 15 bases in between. The CDR3 here is CASIVGGEKAFF. The CDR3 nucleotides read TGTGCCAGCATCGTGGGGGGGGAGAAAGCTTTCTTT.

This chain links TRBV11-2 with TRBJ2-7; 11 bases agree with TRBD2. Germline-derived CDR1 and CDR2 are SGHAT and FQNNGV. The CDR3 loop spans 16 amino acids. The V gene end was trimmed by 0 bases and the J gene end by 2 bases; junction bases not matched to a gene: 3. The CDR3 bases are TGTGCCAGCAGCTTAGAACGACTAGCGGGGACCTACGAGCAGTACTTC. This sequence encodes CASSLERLAGTYEQYF.

The chain uses TRBV6-5 and TRBJ2-7; possibly TRBD2 for D (6 bases). The CDR3 is made up of 14 amino acids. V lost 6 bases to trimming and J lost 1 base, with 13 bases between them. CDR1 MNHEY and CDR2 SVGAGI come from the germline V gene. In DNA form, the CDR3 reads TGTGCCAGCAGACGGGGGATGGCGTCCTACGAGCAGTACTTC. This sequence encodes CASRRGMASYEQYF.

The chain links TRBV7-9 to TRBJ2-2; D unresolved. CDR3 length: 12 residues. Per the germline V gene, CDR1 is SEHNR and CDR2 is FQNEAQ (reference sequence). Trimming pared 8 bases from V and 4 bases from J, leaving 8 bases between. The chain's CDR3 is CASESGTGELFF. As DNA, the CDR3 is TGTGCCAGCGAGTCGGGCACCGGGGAGCTGTTTTTT.

V and J are TRBV6-6 and TRBJ2-7; TRBD1 aligns across 8 bases. Germline assignment: CDR1 MNHNY and CDR2 SVGAGI (reference sequence). This CDR3 comprises 16 residues. J gave up 3 bases and V 5 bases, and 12 bases lay outside the gene matches. CDR3 residues: CASSLSLDRDGYEQYF. The DNA for the CDR3 is TGTGCCAGCAGTCTAAGTTTGGACAGGGACGGCTACGAGCAGTACTTC.

The chain carries TRBV5-5 and TRBJ2-7, with TRBD1 as a possible D gene (6 bases). Germline CDR1 reads SGHKS; CDR2 reads YYEKEE (reference sequence). The CDR3 contains 12 residues. Trimming removed 4 bases from V and 6 bases from J, with 11 bases in between. Written as DNA, the CDR3 is TGTGCCAGCAGCCTCCGAGGGGGCGAGCAGTACTTC. Its translation is CASSLRGGEQYF.

V and J are TRBV18 and TRBJ2-4, with TRBD1 matching 9 bases. This CDR3 comprises 18 residues. The V gene end was trimmed by 6 bases and the J gene end by 0 bases; junction bases not matched to a gene: 12. Germline loops: CDR1 KGHSH, CDR2 LQKENI. CDR3 sequence reads: CASSADRGDFVAKNIQYF. CDR3 nucleotide sequence: TGTGCCAGCTCGGCGGACAGGGGCGACTTCGTAGCCAAAAACATTCAGTACTTC.

The chain has TRBV7-9 and TRBJ2-7; TRBD2 aligns across 7 bases. The CDR3 contains 14 residues. Germline V lookup: CDR1 SEHNR, CDR2 FQNEAQ (reference sequence). The V and J ends lost 5 bases and 2 bases, in that order; junction bases with no gene match: 6. Written as DNA, the CDR3 is TGTGCCAGCAGCCACGCGGGGGTCACCTACGAGCAGTACTTC. Its translation is CASSHAGVTYEQYF.

The chain is built from TRBV19 and TRBJ2-7, with D tentatively TRBD2 (5 bases). Deletions cut 3 bases from V and 7 bases from J, with 19 bases between. This CDR3 spans 15 amino acids. The germline CDR1 and CDR2 sequences are LNHDA and SQIVND (reference sequence). The CDR3 DNA sequence: TGTGCCAGTAGTATTAGCAGCTCCGGAGGCCGGGAGCAGTACTTC. Protein: CASSISSSGGREQYF.

J is TRBJ1-5 and V is TRBV7-3; D is ambiguous. The CDR3 consists of 14 residues. CDR1 and CDR2 from the germline V gene are SGHTA and FQGTGA. The V gene lost 5 bases and the J gene lost 2 bases, with 10 bases spanning the gap. CDR3 sequence reads: CASSVFGGNQPQHF. CDR3 coding DNA: TGTGCCAGCAGCGTTTTCGGGGGCAATCAGCCCCAGCATTTT.

This chain joins TRBV30 and TRBJ1-6; 11 nucleotides match TRBD1. Germline assignment: CDR1 GTSNPN and CDR2 SVGIG (reference sequence). V gave up 1 base and J gave up 10 bases; unmatched junction bases: 3. The CDR3 loop spans 14 amino acids. The CDR3 region is CAWSEGTGGSPLHF. For the CDR3, the DNA is TGTGCCTGGAGTGAGGGGACAGGGGGATCACCCCTCCACTTT.

The chain employs TRBV19 and TRBJ1-2, with D tentatively TRBD1 (6 bases). Germline loops: CDR1 LNHDA, CDR2 SQIVND (reference sequence). CDR3 size: 12 residues. V was cut by 3 bases and J by 6 bases, with 8 bases left in between. The CDR3 region is CASSITGNGYTF. The CDR3 nucleotides read TGTGCCAGTAGTATTACAGGGAATGGCTACACCTTC.

This rearrangement joins TRBV5-1 to TRBJ2-3, with 10 bases identical to TRBD2. This CDR3 comprises 16 residues. CDR1 SGHRS and CDR2 YFSETQ come from the germline V gene. The V gene end was trimmed by 0 bases and the J gene end by 6 bases; junction bases not matched to a gene: 7. The CDR3 sequence: CASSLDLAGVGDTQYF. The CDR3 DNA reads as TGCGCCAGCAGCTTGGATCTAGCGGGAGTGGGGGATACGCAGTATTTT.